Sequencing of this TCR beta chain was carried out in a study of beta chain features in type 1 diabetes. The sequenced template was cDNA made from the entire isolated RNA. TCRdb keeps only in-frame clones here, not all; method: immunoSEQ multiplex PCR. The sample carries under 400,000 clones, around 19% recorded once. Germline CDR1 and CDR2: SEHNR and FQNEAQ (reference sequence). Trimming took 5 bases from V and 4 from J, leaving 13 bases between them. This CDR3 contains 14 residues. Sequenced: naive CD4+ T cells from blood. The chain uses TRBV7-9 and TRBJ2-3; weak D call: TRBD1 (6 bases). This receptor was obtained from a woman aged 18-30 years in good health. The CDR3 protein is CASSQDSGPDTQYF. The CDR3 DNA follows: TGTGCCAGCAGCCAGGACAGTGGACCAGATACGCAGTATTTT.